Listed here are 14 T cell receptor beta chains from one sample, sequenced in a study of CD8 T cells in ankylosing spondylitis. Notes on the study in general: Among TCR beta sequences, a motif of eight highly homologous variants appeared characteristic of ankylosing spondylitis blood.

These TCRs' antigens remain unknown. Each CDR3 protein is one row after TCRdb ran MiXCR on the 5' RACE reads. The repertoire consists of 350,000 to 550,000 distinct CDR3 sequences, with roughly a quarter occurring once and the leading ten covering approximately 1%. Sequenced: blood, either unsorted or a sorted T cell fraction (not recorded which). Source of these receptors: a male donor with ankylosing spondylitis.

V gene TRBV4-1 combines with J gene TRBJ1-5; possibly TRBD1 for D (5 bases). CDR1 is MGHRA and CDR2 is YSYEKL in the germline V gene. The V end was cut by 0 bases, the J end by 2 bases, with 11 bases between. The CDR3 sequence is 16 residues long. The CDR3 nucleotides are TGCGCCAGCAGCCAAGATGAAGGGGCGGGCAATCAGCCCCAGCATTTT. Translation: CASSQDEGAGNQPQHF.

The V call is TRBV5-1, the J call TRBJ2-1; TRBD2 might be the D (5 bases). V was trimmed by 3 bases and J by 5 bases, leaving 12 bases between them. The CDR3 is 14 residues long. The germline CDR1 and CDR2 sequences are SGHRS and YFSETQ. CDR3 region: CASSSTSADNEQFF. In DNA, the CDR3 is TGCGCCAGCAGCTCTACTAGTGCCGACAATGAGCAGTTCTTC.

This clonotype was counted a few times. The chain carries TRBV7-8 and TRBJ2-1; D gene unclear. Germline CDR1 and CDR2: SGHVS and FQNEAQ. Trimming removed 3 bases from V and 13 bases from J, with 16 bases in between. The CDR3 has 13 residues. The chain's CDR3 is CASSFPPAGTQFF. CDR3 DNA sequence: TGTGCCAGCAGCTTTCCGCCCGCCGGAACCCAGTTCTTC.

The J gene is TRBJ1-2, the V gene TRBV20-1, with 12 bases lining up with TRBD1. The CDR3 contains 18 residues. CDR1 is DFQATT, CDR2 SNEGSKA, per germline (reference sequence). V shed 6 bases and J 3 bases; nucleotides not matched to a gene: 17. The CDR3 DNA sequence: TGCAGTGCCCCAAAGGGGGACAGGGGGCTGATGTCCTACTATGGCTACACCTTC. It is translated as CSAPKGDRGLMSYYGYTF.

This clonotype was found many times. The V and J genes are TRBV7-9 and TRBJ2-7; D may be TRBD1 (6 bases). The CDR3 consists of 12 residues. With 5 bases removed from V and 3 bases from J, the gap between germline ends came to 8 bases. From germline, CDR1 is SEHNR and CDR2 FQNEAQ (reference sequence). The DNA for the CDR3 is TGTGCCAGCAGCCCGACAGGCTACGAGCAGTACTTC. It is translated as CASSPTGYEQYF.

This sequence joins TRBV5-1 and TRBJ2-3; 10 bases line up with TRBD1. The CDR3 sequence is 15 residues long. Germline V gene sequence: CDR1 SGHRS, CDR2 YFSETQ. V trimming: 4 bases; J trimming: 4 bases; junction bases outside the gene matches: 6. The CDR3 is CASSLRDRGPDTQYF. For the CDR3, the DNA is TGCGCCAGCAGCCTCCGGGACAGGGGACCAGATACGCAGTATTTT.

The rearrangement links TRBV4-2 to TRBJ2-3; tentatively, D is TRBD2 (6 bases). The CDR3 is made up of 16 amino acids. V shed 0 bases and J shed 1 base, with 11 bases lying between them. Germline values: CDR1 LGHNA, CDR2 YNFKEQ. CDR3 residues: CASSQDYKRGTDTQYF. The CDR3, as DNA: TGTGCCAGCAGCCAAGATTATAAGCGGGGCACAGATACGCAGTATTTT.

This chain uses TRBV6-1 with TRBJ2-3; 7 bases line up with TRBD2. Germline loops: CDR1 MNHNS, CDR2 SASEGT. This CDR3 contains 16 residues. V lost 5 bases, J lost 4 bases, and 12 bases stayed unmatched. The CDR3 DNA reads TGTGCCAGCAGTCCTTATCTGCGGGAGAGGGCAGATACGCAGTATTTT. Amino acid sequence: CASSPYLRERADTQYF.

The CDR3 DNA reads as TGCGCCAGCACATTGGGACTAGCGGTCTCTGGGGCCAACGTCCTGACTTTC. It codes for CASTLGLAVSGANVLTF. The J gene is TRBJ2-6, the V gene TRBV5-1, with TRBD2 matching 11 bases. CDR1 and CDR2 (germline): SGHRS, YFSETQ. The CDR3 sequence is 17 residues long. J was trimmed by 0 bases and V by 6 bases; bases with no gene match: 5.

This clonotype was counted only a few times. The CDR3 sequence: CSVEAGGGNEQFF. CDR3 in DNA: TGCAGCGTTGAAGCGGGAGGAGGGAATGAGCAGTTCTTC. The V gene is TRBV29-1, the J gene TRBJ2-1; TRBD2 matches at 7 bases. V lost 1 base to trimming and J lost 7 bases; unmatched junction nucleotides: 4. This CDR3 is 13 amino acids long. Germline V lookup: CDR1 SQVTM, CDR2 ANQGSEA.

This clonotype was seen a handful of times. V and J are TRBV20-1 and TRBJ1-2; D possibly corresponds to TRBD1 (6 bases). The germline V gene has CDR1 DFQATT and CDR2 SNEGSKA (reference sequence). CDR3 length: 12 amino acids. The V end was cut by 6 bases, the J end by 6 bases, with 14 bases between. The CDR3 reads CSAERGGNGYTF. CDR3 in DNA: TGCAGTGCCGAGAGAGGGGGAAATGGCTACACCTTC.

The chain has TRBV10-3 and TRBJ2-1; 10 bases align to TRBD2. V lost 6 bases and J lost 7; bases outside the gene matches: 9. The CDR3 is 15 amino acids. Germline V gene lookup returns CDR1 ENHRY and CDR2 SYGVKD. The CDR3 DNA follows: TGTGCCATCAGGACTAGCGGGTACGGCCAGAATGAGCAGTTCTTC. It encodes CAIRTSGYGQNEQFF.

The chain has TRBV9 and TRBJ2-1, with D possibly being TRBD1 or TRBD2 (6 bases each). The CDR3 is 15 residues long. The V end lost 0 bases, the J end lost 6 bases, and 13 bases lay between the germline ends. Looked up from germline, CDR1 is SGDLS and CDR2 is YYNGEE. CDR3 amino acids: CASSVVSGAGNEQFF. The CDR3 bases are TGTGCCAGCAGCGTAGTGTCGGGGGCCGGCAATGAGCAGTTCTTC.

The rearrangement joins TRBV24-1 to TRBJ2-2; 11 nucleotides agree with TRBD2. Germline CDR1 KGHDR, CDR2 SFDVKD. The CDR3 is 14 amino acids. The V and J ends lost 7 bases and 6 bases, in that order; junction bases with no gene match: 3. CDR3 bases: TGTGCCACCAGCCCTAGCGGGAGGTCCGGGGAGCTGTTTTTT. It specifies CATSPSGRSGELFF.